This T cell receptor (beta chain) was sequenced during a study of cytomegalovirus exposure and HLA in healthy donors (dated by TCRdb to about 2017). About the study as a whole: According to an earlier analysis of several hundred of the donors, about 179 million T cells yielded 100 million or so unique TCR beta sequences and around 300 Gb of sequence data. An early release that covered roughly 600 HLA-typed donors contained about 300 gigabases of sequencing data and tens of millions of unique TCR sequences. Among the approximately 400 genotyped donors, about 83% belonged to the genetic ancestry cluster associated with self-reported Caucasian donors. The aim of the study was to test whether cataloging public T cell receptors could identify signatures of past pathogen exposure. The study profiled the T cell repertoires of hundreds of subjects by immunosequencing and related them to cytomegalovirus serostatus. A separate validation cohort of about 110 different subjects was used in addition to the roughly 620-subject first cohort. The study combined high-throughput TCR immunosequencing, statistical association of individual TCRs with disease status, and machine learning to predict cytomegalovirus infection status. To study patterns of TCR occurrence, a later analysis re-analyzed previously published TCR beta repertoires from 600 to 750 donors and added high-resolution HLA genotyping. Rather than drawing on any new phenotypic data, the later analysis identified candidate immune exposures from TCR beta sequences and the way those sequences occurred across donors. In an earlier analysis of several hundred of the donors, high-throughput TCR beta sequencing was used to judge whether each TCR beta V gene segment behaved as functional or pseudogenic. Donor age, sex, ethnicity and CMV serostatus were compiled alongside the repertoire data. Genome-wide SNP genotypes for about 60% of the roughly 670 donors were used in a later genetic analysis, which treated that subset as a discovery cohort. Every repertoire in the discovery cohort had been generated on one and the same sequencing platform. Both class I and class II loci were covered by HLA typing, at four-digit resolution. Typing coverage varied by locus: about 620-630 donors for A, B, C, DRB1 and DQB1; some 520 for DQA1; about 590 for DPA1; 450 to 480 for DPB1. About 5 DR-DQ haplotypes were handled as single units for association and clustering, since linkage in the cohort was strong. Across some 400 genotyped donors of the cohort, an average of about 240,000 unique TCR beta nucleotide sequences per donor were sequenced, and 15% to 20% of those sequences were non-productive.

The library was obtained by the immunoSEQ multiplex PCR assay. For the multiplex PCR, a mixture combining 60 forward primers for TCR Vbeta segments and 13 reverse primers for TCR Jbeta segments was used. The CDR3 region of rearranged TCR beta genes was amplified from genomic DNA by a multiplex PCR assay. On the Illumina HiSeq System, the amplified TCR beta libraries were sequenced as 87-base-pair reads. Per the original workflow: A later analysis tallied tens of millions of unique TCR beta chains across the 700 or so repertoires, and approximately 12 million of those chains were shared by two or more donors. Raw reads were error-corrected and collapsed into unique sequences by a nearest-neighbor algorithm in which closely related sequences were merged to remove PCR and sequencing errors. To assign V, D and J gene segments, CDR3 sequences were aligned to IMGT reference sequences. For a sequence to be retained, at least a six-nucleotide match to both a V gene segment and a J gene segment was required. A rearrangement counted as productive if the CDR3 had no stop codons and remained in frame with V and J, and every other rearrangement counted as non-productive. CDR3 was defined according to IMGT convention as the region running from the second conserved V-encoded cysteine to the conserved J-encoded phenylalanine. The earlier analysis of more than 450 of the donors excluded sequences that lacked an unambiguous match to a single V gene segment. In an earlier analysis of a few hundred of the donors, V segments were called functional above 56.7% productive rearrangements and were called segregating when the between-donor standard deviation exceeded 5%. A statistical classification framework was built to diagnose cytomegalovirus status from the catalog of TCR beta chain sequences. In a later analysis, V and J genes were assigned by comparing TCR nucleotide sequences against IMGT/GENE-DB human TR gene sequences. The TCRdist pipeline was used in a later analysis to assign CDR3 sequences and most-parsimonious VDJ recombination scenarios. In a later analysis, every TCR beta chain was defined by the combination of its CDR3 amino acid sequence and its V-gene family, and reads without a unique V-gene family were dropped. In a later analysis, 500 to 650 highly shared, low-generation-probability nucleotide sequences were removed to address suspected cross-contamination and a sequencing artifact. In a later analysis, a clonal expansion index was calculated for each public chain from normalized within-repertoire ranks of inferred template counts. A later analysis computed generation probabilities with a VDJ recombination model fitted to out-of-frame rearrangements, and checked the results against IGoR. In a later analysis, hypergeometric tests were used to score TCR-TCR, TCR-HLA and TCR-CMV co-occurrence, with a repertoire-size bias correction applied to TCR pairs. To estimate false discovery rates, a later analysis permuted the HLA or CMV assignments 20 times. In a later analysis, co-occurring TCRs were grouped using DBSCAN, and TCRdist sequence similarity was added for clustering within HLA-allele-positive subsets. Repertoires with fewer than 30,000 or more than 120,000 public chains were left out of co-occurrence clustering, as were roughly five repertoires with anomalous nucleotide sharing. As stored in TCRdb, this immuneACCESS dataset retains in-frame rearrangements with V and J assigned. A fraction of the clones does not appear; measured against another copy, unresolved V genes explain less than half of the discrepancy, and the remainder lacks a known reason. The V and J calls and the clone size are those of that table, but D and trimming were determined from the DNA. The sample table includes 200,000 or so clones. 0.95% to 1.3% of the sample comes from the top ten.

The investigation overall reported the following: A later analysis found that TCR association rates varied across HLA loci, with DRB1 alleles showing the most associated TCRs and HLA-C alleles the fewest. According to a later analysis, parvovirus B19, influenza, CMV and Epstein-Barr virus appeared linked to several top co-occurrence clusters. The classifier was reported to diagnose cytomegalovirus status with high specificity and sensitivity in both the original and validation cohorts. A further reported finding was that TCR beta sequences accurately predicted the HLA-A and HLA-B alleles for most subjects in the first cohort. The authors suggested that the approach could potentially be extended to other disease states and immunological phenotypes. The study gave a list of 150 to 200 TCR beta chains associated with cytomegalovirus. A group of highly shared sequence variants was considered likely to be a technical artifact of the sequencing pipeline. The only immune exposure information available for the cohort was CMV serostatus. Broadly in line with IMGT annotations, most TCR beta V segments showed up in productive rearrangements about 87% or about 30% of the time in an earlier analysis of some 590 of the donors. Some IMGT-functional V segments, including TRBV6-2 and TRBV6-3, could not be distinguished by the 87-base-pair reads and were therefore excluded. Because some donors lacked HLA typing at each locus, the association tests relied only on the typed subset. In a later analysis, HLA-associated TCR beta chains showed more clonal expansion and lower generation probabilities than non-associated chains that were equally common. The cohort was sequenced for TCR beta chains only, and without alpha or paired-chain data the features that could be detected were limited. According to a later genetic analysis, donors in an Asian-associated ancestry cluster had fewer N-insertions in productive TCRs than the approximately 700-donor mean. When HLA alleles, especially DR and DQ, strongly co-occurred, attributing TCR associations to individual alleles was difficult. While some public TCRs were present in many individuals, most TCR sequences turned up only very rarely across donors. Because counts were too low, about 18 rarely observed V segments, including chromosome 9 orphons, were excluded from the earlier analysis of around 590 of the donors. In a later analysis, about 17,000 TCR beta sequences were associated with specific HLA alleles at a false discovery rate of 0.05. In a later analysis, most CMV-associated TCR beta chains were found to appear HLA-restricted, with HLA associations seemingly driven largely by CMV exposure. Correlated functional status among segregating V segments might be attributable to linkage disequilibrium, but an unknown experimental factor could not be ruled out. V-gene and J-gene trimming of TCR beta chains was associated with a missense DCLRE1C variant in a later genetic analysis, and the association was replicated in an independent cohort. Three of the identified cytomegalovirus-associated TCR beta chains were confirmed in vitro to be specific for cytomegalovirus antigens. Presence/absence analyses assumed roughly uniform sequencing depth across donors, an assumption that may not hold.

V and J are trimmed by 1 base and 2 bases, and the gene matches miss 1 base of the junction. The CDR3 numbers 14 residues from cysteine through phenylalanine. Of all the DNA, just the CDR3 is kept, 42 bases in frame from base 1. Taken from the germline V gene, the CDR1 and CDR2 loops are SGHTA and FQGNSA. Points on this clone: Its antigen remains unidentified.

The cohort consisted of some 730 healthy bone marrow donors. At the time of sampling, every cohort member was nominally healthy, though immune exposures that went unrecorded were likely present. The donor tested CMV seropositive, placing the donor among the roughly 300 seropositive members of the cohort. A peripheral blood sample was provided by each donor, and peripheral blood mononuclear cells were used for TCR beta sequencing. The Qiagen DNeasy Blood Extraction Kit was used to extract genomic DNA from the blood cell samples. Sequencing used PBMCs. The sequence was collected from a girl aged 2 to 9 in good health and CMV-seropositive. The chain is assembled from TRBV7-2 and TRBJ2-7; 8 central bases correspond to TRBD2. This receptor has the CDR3 CASSLELAAYEQYF. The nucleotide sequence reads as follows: TGTGCCAGCAGCTTAGAACTAGCGGCCTACGAGCAGTACTTC.